This T cell receptor beta chain was captured by sequencing in a study of T cells in women clearing cervical HPV infection. On the study more broadly: Controls' single incident HPV16 infection cleared within 12 months without precancer.

The study, taken as a whole, reports: Controls had more TRBV6-7 (about 0.16%) than cases (about 0.11%).

Regarding this clone: What it binds is not known. The read gets to within 3 residues of the CDR3 end, and the germline J gene fills in the rest.

Germline CDR1 is SGHTA and CDR2 is FQGNSA. This CDR3 has 15 amino acids. V was cut by 8 bases and J by 0 bases, with 14 bases left in between. Using immunoSEQ multiplex PCR, the repertoire was profiled, and TCRdb retains in-frame clones only, with some absent. The specimen's table records about 26,000 clones. The sequencing sample was made of blood buffy coat. This chain uses TRBV7-2 with TRBJ1-3, with TRBD1 as a possible D gene (6 bases). This TCR was recovered from a woman between 18 and 69 years old with a cervical HPV16 infection that either progressed to CIN3+ or cleared (not recorded which). The CDR3 protein is CASCPTGLSGNTIYF. The CDR3 bases that were read are TGTGCCAGCTGCCCGACAGGTCTCTCTGGAAACACC.